This T cell receptor (beta chain) was observed in a study of blood T cells in healthy people across ages. General study findings and limits: The authors considered diversity estimates from one million T cells to be underestimates. Comparison with aged donors showed that long-lived donors had more naive CD4+ cells and higher diversity.

A second PCR of roughly 7 to 11 cycles used a sample-barcoded 5' primer and a J-beta primer mix. All cDNA molecules were each tagged by a template-switch adaptor with 12 random nucleotides. TCRdb recomputed calls from the 5' RACE reads with MiXCR, one row per CDR3 protein. The repertoire includes 800,000 to 1,000,000 distinct CDR3 sequences, approximately 49% of them detected once, and 10% to 15% sits in the top ten. This clonotype was observed a single time. Its antigen is still unknown. V was clipped by 2 bases and J by 6 bases, with 14 bases between them. There are 15 residues in the CDR3. Germline CDR1 is SGHTA and CDR2 is FQGNSA.

Specimen: blood. The chain links TRBV7-2 to TRBJ1-5; D remains unclear. The receptor comes from a young man in good health. As DNA, the CDR3 is TGTGCCAGCAGCTTAACACAGAACCGTGGTCAGCCCCAGCATTTT. Its protein is CASSLTQNRGQPQHF.